Here is one TCR beta chain with its context. Its antigen is as yet unknown. This record belongs to a study of T cell responses to AZD1222 COVID-19 vaccine. At the level of the study: Second doses at about 4 or about 12 weeks were pooled. General study points: There were vaccine-associated CD4 TCRs across spike, dominant at 160-218 and 743-854.

Assay: immunoSEQ multiplex PCR; the TCRdb copy retains only in-frame clones and omits some. The top ten clones hold roughly 1.8% of a sample with about 100,000 clones, around 89% of them seen once. CDR1 is MRHNA and CDR2 is SNTAGT in the germline V gene. Deletions cut 4 bases from V and 0 bases from J, with 5 bases between. The CDR3 runs to 13 residues. The clonotype originates from an adult in good health. This chain connects TRBV6-4 to TRBJ2-3; the D is unclear. The source was peripheral blood, collected on day 0 of AZD1222 vaccination. The CDR3 bases are TGTGCCAGCAGTGTCGGTAGCACAGATACGCAGTATTTT. Amino acids: CASSVGSTDTQYF.